Presented here are 26 T cell receptor beta chains from one specimen sequenced in a study of identical twins. A single record per CDR3 protein comes from TCRdb applying MiXCR to the 5' RACE reads. The sample consists of hundreds of thousands of distinct CDR3 sequences, roughly 6% of them appearing once. Sequencing used naive T cells sorted from blood. The receptors stem from a man aged 18-30 years in good health.

This clonotype was counted only a few times. This chain links TRBV28 with TRBJ2-7; 7 bases agree with TRBD1. Germline assignment: CDR1 MDHEN and CDR2 SYDVKM. This CDR3 has 12 amino acids. V gave up 4 bases and J gave up 5 bases; unmatched junction bases: 2. CDR3 nucleotides: TGTGCCAGCAGTTCACAGGGGCACGAGCAGTACGTC. Translated: CASSSQGHEQYV.

The rearrangement uses TRBV6-2 or TRBV6-3 and TRBJ2-2; D is uncertain. Between the trimmed V and J ends, which lost 5 bases and 2 bases, there was a span of 9 bases. Germline loops: CDR1 MNHEY, CDR2 SVGEGT. The CDR3 has 14 amino acids. CDR3: CASSLTLNTGELFF. In DNA, the CDR3 is TGTGCCAGCAGTCTTACTCTAAACACCGGGGAGCTGTTTTTT.

This clonotype was detected ten times or more. The chain recombines TRBV20-1 with TRBJ2-3; D remains ambiguous. This CDR3 is built from 15 residues. CDR1 and CDR2 from the germline V gene are DFQATT and SNEGSKA (reference sequence). V was pared by 3 bases and J by 5 bases, with 18 bases between. CDR3 residues: CSASRTQPREDTQYF. CDR3 DNA: TGCAGTGCTAGCCGGACGCAACCAAGGGAAGATACGCAGTATTTT.

For the CDR3, the DNA is TGTGCCATCAGTGAGTCTACAGGGGGTTCCTACAATGAGCAGTTCTTC. It yields the protein CAISESTGGSYNEQFF. The chain links TRBV10-3 to TRBJ2-1, with 8 bases lining up with TRBD1. The CDR3 loop spans 16 amino acids. Per germline, CDR1 ENHRY and CDR2 SYGVKD. V gave up 0 bases and J gave up 1 base; unmatched junction bases: 2.

This clonotype was seen many times. The V call is TRBV3-1, the J call TRBJ1-1; possible D gene TRBD1, 5 bases. The ends were cut back, 0 bases at V and 0 bases at J, with 11 bases in the middle. Germline CDR1 reads LGHDT; CDR2 reads YNNKEL (reference sequence). There are 16 residues in the CDR3. CDR3 sequence: CASSQDLGEMNTEAFF. CDR3 DNA sequence: TGTGCCAGCAGCCAAGACTTGGGGGAAATGAACACTGAAGCTTTCTTT.

This clonotype has more than one count but fewer than ten. The chain couples TRBV7-2 to TRBJ2-7, with D maybe TRBD2 (5 bases). CDR1 and CDR2 (germline): SGHTA, FQGNSA. The CDR3 spans 11 residues. V lost 5 bases and J 6 bases, leaving 8 bases between the germline ends. In nucleotides, the CDR3 is TGTGCCAGCAGCGTTACTAGCGAGCAGTACTTC. This translates into CASSVTSEQYF.

This clonotype occurred many times. The genes are TRBV12-3 or TRBV12-4 and TRBJ2-2; no clear D gene. V shed 2 bases and J shed 5 bases, with 6 bases lying between them. The CDR3 consists of 13 residues. CDR3 nucleotides: TGTGCCAGCAGTTTATTTCGAACCGGGGAGCTGTTTTTT. Its protein is CASSLFRTGELFF.

This rearrangement joins TRBV18 to TRBJ2-1, with 8 nucleotides matching TRBD2. Germline CDR1 KGHSH, CDR2 LQKENI. J gave up 9 bases and V 8 bases, and 9 bases lay outside the gene matches. The CDR3 has 13 amino acids. As DNA, the CDR3 is TGTGCCAGCGGCGGAGGACTAGCCGCTGAGCAGTTCTTC. Amino acid sequence: CASGGGLAAEQFF. The variable domain in full, completed from reference TRBV18 and TRBJ2-1, reads NAGVMQNPRHLVRRRGQEARLRCSPMKGHSHVYWYRQLPEEGLKFMVYLQKENIIDESGMPKERFSAEFPKEGPSILRIQQVVRGDSAAYFCASGGGLAAEQFFGPGTRLTVL.

At least ten counts were recorded for this clonotype. The chain has TRBV12-3 or TRBV12-4 and TRBJ2-3; D remains unclear. Between the trimmed V and J ends, which lost 1 base and 7 bases, there was a span of 9 bases. This CDR3 contains 13 residues. Here the CDR3 DNA reads TGTGCCAGCAGTTTAGGGATTGGGTATACGCAGTATTTT. Protein: CASSLGIGYTQYF.

The chain joins TRBV11-3 to TRBJ1-5; D possibly corresponds to TRBD1 (5 bases). With 0 bases removed from V and 5 bases from J, the gap between germline ends came to 17 bases. This CDR3 region has 17 residues. From germline, CDR1 is SGHNT and CDR2 YENEEA. CDR3 sequence reads: CASSLDLWGVSDQPQHF. CDR3 coding DNA: TGTGCCAGCAGCTTAGATCTCTGGGGGGTCAGCGATCAGCCCCAGCATTTT.

This clonotype was counted ten times or more. CDR3 protein: CASRVRDTQYF. In nucleotides, the CDR3 is TGTGCCAGCAGGGTTAGGGATACGCAGTATTTT. The genes are TRBV12-3 or TRBV12-4 and TRBJ2-3; D ambiguous. V was pared by 6 bases and J by 6 bases, with 7 bases between. The CDR3 is 11 amino acids.

This chain links TRBV9 with TRBJ2-1; D unclear. V lost 0 bases and J lost 5, with 12 bases in between. Germline assignment: CDR1 SGDLS and CDR2 YYNGEE. The CDR3 sequence is 15 residues long. The CDR3 protein is CASSVDLVGNNEQFF. The CDR3 nucleotides are TGTGCCAGCAGCGTAGATTTGGTGGGTAACAATGAGCAGTTCTTC.

This clonotype came up many times. This sequence joins TRBV7-9 and TRBJ2-7; D uncertain. Germline V gene sequence: CDR1 SEHNR, CDR2 FQNEAQ (reference sequence). V dropped 1 base and J dropped 3 bases, with 10 bases sitting between them. There are 14 residues in the CDR3. Written as DNA, the CDR3 is TGTGCCAGCAGCTTAGGGGCGACACTCTACGAGCAGTACTTC. This gives the protein CASSLGATLYEQYF. Looking up the rest from reference TRBV7-9 and TRBJ2-7 gives the full variable domain: DTGVSQNPRHKITKRGQNVTFRCDPISEHNRLYWYRQTLGQGPEFLTYFQNEAQLEKSRLLSDRFSAERPKGSFSTLEIQRTEQGDSAMYLCASSLGATLYEQYFGPGTRLTVT.

This clonotype was seen ten or more times. CDR3 coding DNA: TGCGCCAGCAGCCAAGCTAGGTCGCCCGGCGTAGGCTACGAGCAGTACTTC. Protein: CASSQARSPGVGYEQYF. V gene TRBV4-3 combines with J gene TRBJ2-7, with no clear D. Per the germline V gene, CDR1 is LGHNA and CDR2 is YSLEER. Trimming removed 1 base at V and 3 bases at J, with 19 bases between. The CDR3 length is 17 residues.

Ten or more counts support this clonotype. The rearrangement links TRBV12-3 or TRBV12-4 to TRBJ2-5; tentative D call: TRBD1 (6 bases). V lost 4 bases and J lost 5, with 17 bases in between. This CDR3 region has 15 residues. The CDR3 protein is CASSSGPGHGETQYF. DNA of the CDR3: TGTGCCAGCAGTTCCGGGCCGGGACATGGGGAGACCCAGTACTTC.

This chain joins TRBV7-9 and TRBJ2-7; D is unresolved. This CDR3 comprises 13 residues. The germline V and J ends were trimmed by 2 bases and 5 bases, with 10 bases remaining between them. Germline V CDR1 and CDR2: SEHNR, FQNEAQ (reference sequence). The CDR3 region is CASSLSQRDEQYF. The CDR3 DNA follows: TGTGCCAGCAGCTTATCCCAACGGGACGAGCAGTACTTC.

V usage is TRBV4-3 and J usage is TRBJ2-2; D not certain. Trimming stripped 4 bases from V and 5 bases from J, with 20 bases between. Germline V gene data show CDR1 as LGHNA and CDR2 as YSLEER. The CDR3 is 17 residues long. In DNA form, the CDR3 reads TGCGCCAGCAGCCCTCCTACCGCCACTTTTGTAACCGGGGAGCTGTTTTTT. Translation gives CASSPPTATFVTGELFF.

The J gene is TRBJ2-6, the V gene TRBV10-2; D not certain. Germline V gives CDR1 WSHSY, CDR2 SAAADI. The ends were cut back, 9 bases at V and 7 bases at J, with 13 bases in the middle. The CDR3 totals 13 residues. The CDR3 coding sequence is TGCGCCAGTAAAGGGTTTGGCGCCAACGTCCTGACTTTC. Translated, it gives CASKGFGANVLTF.

In this sample, this clonotype turned up many times. The V gene is TRBV5-1, the J gene TRBJ2-7, with D possibly matching TRBD1 (6 bases). V lost 0 bases and J 2 bases, leaving 12 bases between the germline ends. The CDR3 totals 15 residues. Germline CDR1 and CDR2: SGHRS and YFSETQ. The CDR3 region is CASSLGTGWAYEQYF. DNA for the CDR3: TGCGCCAGCAGCTTGGGAACAGGGTGGGCCTACGAGCAGTACTTC. Together with reference TRBV5-1 and TRBJ2-7, the CDR3 gives the full variable domain: KAGVTQTPRYLIKTRGQQVTLSCSPISGHRSVSWYQQTPGQGLQFLFEYFSETQRNKGNFPGRFSGRQFSNSRSEMNVSTLELGDSALYLCASSLGTGWAYEQYFGPGTRLTVT.

This clonotype has a count of ten or more. The rearrangement links TRBV4-3 to TRBJ2-7, with TRBD1 identical over 8 bases. This CDR3 has 17 amino acids. Germline V gene sequence: CDR1 LGHNA, CDR2 YSLEER. V gave up 0 bases and J gave up 2 bases; unmatched junction bases: 9. CDR3 amino acids: CASSQELAGQEPYEQYF. For the CDR3, the DNA is TGCGCCAGCAGCCAAGAACTCGCGGGACAGGAGCCCTACGAGCAGTACTTC.

This clonotype showed up many times. This chain links TRBV21-1 with TRBJ2-5; the D call TRBD1 from the table was never checked on the DNA. TRBV21-1 constitutes a pseudogene. There are 16 residues in the CDR3. The chain's CDR3 is CASSISPGTDKETQYF. CDR3 DNA: TGTGCCAGCAGCATCTCCCCCGGGACAGATAAAGAGACCCAGTACTTC.

The rearrangement uses TRBV27 and TRBJ2-2, with D perhaps matching TRBD2 (7 bases). The V and J ends lost 6 bases and 2 bases respectively, with 22 bases between them. This CDR3 is 18 amino acids long. Germline V gives CDR1 MNHEY, CDR2 SMNVEV (reference sequence). The CDR3: CASRKGGAGRANTGELFF. As DNA, the CDR3 is TGTGCCAGCAGGAAAGGGGGGGCAGGGAGGGCCAACACCGGGGAGCTGTTTTTT.

This clonotype was seen at least ten times. The chain employs TRBV5-1 and TRBJ2-3; D perhaps matches TRBD2 (6 bases). Between the trimmed V and J ends, which lost 0 bases and 6 bases, there was a span of 14 bases. The V gene's germline CDR1 is SGHRS and CDR2 YFSETQ. The length of the CDR3 is 15 residues. This CDR3 reads CASSLDGGVGDTQYF. Here the CDR3 DNA reads TGCGCCAGCAGCTTGGACGGCGGGGTGGGCGATACGCAGTATTTT. Filled out from reference TRBV5-1 and TRBJ2-3, the complete variable domain reads KAGVTQTPRYLIKTRGQQVTLSCSPISGHRSVSWYQQTPGQGLQFLFEYFSETQRNKGNFPGRFSGRQFSNSRSEMNVSTLELGDSALYLCASSLDGGVGDTQYFGPGTRLTVL.

CDR3 sequence: CASSQSRDRAYEQYV. The CDR3 bases are TGTGCCAGCAGCCAATCCCGGGACAGGGCCTACGAGCAGTACGTC. This chain connects TRBV3-1 to TRBJ2-7; 9 bases line up with TRBD1. The junction had 4 bases not matched to a gene; V was cut back by 2 bases and J by 2 bases. Germline V lookup: CDR1 LGHDT, CDR2 YNNKEL (reference sequence). The CDR3 length is 15 residues.

In its sample, this clonotype was seen many times. This sequence joins TRBV15 and TRBJ2-1; 8 bases align to TRBD2. Germline V lookup: CDR1 LNHNV, CDR2 YYDKDF (reference sequence). Trimming cost V 2 bases and J 0 bases; bases outside gene matches: 3. The CDR3 runs 16 residues. CDR3 nucleotides: TGTGCCACCAGCAGACGAAGCGGGAGCTCCTACAATGAGCAGTTCTTC. Translation: CATSRRSGSSYNEQFF.

In its sample, this clonotype was seen a few times. The CDR3 sequence: CASSPSRDSWDEQFF. The CDR3 bases are TGTGCCAGCAGCCCCTCCCGGGATAGCTGGGATGAGCAGTTCTTC. The V and J genes are TRBV7-3 and TRBJ2-1; possible D gene TRBD2, 5 bases. Deletions cut 5 bases from V and 8 bases from J, with 19 bases between. Per germline, CDR1 SGHTA and CDR2 FQGTGA. The CDR3 consists of 15 residues.